This T cell receptor (beta chain) was identified during a study of blood T cell repertoires in COVID-19. Study details: Sample material is recorded as cDNA or gDNA derived from T cells, B-cell-depleted T cells, or PBMCs.

J lost 13 bases, V lost 4 bases, and 8 bases had no gene match. The CDR3 loop spans 14 amino acids. CDR1 is SGHRS, CDR2 YFSETQ, per germline. Per the authors' pipeline: Quantification of nucleated cells was approximated via reference gene primer amplification. Sequenced by immunoSEQ multiplex PCR; TCRdb stores in-frame clones only, minus some. The V and J calls and clone size are taken from that table; D and trimming were inferred from the DNA. The data show about 170,000 clones, with 86% seen just once and 6% to 7.5% held by the top ten. Sequencing used peripheral blood. This rearrangement joins TRBV5-1 to TRBJ2-2, with 12 bases lining up with TRBD2. The receptor was derived from a woman of 80 years or more in a cohort sampled during active or convalescent COVID-19. Written as DNA, the CDR3 is TGCGCCAGCAGCCCGAGACTAGCGGGAGAGGCGCTGTTTTTT. It specifies CASSPRLAGEALFF.